The table lists the clone carrying this T cell receptor (beta chain) with a count of one. All trial patients relapsed after autologous stem cell transplantation. This specimen belongs to a study of PD-1 blockade in classical Hodgkin lymphoma. Assay used: immunoSEQ multiplex PCR; TCRdb lists only in-frame clones, some missing. The sample has more than 50,000 clones; 80% to 90% are singletons. The source was peripheral blood mononuclear cells (PBMCs), collected at baseline. The TCR comes from a human donor with classical Hodgkin lymphoma.

The CDR3 loop is CASSLDRGDEQFF. DNA of the CDR3: TGTGCCAGCAGCTTAGATCGCGGCGATGAGCAGTTCTTC. This chain connects TRBV11-2 to TRBJ2-1; D is ambiguous. CDR3 size: 13 residues. The V end lost 0 bases, the J end lost 8 bases, and 8 bases lay between the germline ends. Germline V lookup: CDR1 SGHAT, CDR2 FQNNGV. The entire variable domain, with the rest obtained from reference TRBV11-2 and TRBJ2-1, is as follows: EAGVAQSPRYKIIEKRQSVAFWCNPISGHATLYWYQQILGQGPKLLIQFQNNGVVDDSQLPKDRFSAERLKGVDSTLKIQPAKLEDSAVYLCASSLDRGDEQFFGPGTRLTVL.